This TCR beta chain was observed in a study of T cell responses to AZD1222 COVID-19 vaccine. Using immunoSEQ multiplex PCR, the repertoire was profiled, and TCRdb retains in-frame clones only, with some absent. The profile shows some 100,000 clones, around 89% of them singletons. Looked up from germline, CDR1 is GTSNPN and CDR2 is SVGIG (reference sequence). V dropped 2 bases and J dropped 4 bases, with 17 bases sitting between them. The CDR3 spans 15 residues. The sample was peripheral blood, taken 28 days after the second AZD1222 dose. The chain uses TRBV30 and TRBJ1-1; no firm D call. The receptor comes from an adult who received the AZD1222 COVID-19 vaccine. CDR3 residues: CAWSNYRSRGTEAFF. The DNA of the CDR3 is TGTGCCTGGAGTAATTATCGGAGCCGGGGCACTGAAGCTTTCTTT.